The TCR beta chain described here comes from a study of blood T cell repertoires in COVID-19. Overall study: Samples taken during acute and convalescent COVID-19 were collected in the United States, Italy and Spain. The analysed material was cDNA or gDNA that came from T cells, B-cell-depleted T cells, or PBMCs.

Germline V lookup: CDR1 GTSNPN, CDR2 SVGIG (reference sequence). The V and J ends lost 0 bases and 2 bases respectively, with 7 bases between them. The CDR3 loop spans 13 amino acids. In the original processing: Estimates of nucleated cell counts were drawn from the amplification of reference gene primers. Only in-frame clones appear in the TCRdb table, and some are missing; sequencing was by immunoSEQ multiplex PCR. That table furnishes V, J and clone size, whereas the DNA furnished D and trimming. The data hold under 150,000 clones, with 77% observed a single time. Input material: peripheral blood. The TCR sequence derives from a woman aged 45-65 years with active or convalescent COVID-19. The V call is TRBV30, the J call TRBJ1-2; D is undetermined. The CDR3 bases are TGTGCCTGGAGTGTGGAGGGCAACTATGGCTACACCTTC. It yields the protein CAWSVEGNYGYTF.